This paragraph covers one T cell receptor (beta chain) sequence. This record comes from a study of blood T cell repertoires in COVID-19. Across the whole study: From the United States, Italy and Spain came samples of acute and convalescent COVID-19. Nucleic acid was either cDNA or gDNA, and it came from T cells, B-cell-depleted T cells, or PBMCs.

This CDR3 contains 16 residues. Germline V CDR1 and CDR2: SGHAT, FQNNGV. Trimming removed 5 bases at V and 3 bases at J, with 18 bases between. TCRdb keeps only in-frame clones here, not all; method: immunoSEQ multiplex PCR. The top ten clones hold about 25% of a sample with fewer than 30,000 clones, 65% to 90% of them seen once. This rearrangement joins TRBV11-2 to TRBJ2-3; maybe TRBD1 (6 bases). Material: peripheral blood. This TCR came from a human donor in a cohort sampled during active COVID-19. The CDR3 DNA reads TGTGCCAGCAGCCCCTACCCCGTGGACAGAACAGATACGCAGTATTTT. Amino acids: CASSPYPVDRTDTQYF. The complete variable domain, with remaining parts taken from reference TRBV11-2 and TRBJ2-3, reads EAGVAQSPRYKIIEKRQSVAFWCNPISGHATLYWYQQILGQGPKLLIQFQNNGVVDDSQLPKDRFSAERLKGVDSTLKIQPAKLEDSAVYLCASSPYPVDRTDTQYFGPGTRLTVL.